This T cell receptor (beta chain) comes out of a study of blood T cell repertoires in COVID-19 (dated by TCRdb to 2018 to 2020). Regarding the complete study: Collaborator samples came from the United States, Italy and Spain and covered acute and convalescent phases of COVID-19. Deeply sampled blood TCRbeta repertoires from subjects exposed to, actively infected with, or recovered from COVID-19 were included in the dataset. The repertoires were released in a freely available public database intended as a resource for research on the immune response to SARS-CoV-2. Nearly every sample came with metadata listing a de-identified subject ID, COVID-19 status, age in years and sex. HLA class I and class II types, where available, came from metadata supplied by the sample provider rather than from assay-based typing. The prospective study material was composed of cDNA or gDNA derived from T cells, B-cell-depleted T cells, or PBMCs. The samples were drawn from two sources: the first 160 participants of the ongoing ImmuneRACE study, and 1,200 or so subjects contributed by 6 global collaborators.

The CDR3 runs 13 residues from the cysteine to the phenylalanine. The entry retains the CDR3 DNA only, 39 bases that are in frame from base 1. Based on the germline V gene (reference sequence), the CDR1 and CDR2 sequences are LNHDA and SQIVND. Relative to germline, V is 8 bases shorter and J is 2 bases shorter, with 12 bases between their ends. With regard to this clone: The antigen it recognizes is unknown. No quality values exist for individual bases; no much larger clone is one base distant. The same CDR3 can be traced to other DNA sequences in this sample.

TCRbeta CDR3 regions were amplified from genomic DNA by means of the immunoSEQ Assay, a bias-controlled multiplex PCR. Turning to the authors' computational methods: Nucleated cell counts per sample were estimated from amplification of reference gene primers within the assay. Sequence reads were collapsed and filtered to measure the absolute abundance of every unique TCRbeta CDR3 rearrangement. Productive Simpson clonality was computed per sample as the square root of Simpson's diversity index over productive rearrangements. TCRdb took over this immuneACCESS table, retaining in-frame rearrangements with V and J assigned. Such tables are incomplete; in checked studies, under half of the missing clones stem from an unresolved V gene, and the remainder is unexplained. V and J calls and clone size are as listed in that table; D and trimming were resolved from the DNA. The sample table contains 13,000 or so clones; only one count was recorded for roughly 84% of them. The top ten hold about 2.5% of the sample.

Findings and caveats that apply to the study as a whole: How much clinical and demographic metadata was included differed by source and by participant, and the metadata was provided uncurated.

Each collaborating institution followed its own protocols to collect whole blood in K2EDTA tubes. For TCRbeta analysis, collaborators shipped samples as frozen whole blood, isolated PBMCs, or DNA extracted from either of those sample types. The sample consisted of peripheral blood. The V and J genes are TRBV19 and TRBJ2-5; TRBD1 could be the D gene, as 6 bases match. The TCR originated in a human donor in a cohort sampled during active COVID-19. The nucleotide sequence is TGTGCCAGTCACTCAGGACAGCAAGAGACCCAGTACTTC. This gives the protein CASHSGQQETQYF.